One and the same sample provided the 17 T cell receptor beta chains below, sequenced in a study of blood T cell repertoires in COVID-19. Some clones are missing from TCRdb's copy, which holds only in-frame ones; the method was immunoSEQ multiplex PCR. The profile covers about 100,000 clones, with just over 90% appearing a single time and approximately 2.2% taken by the ten largest. The sample taken for sequencing was peripheral blood. The receptors were sampled from a man aged 50 to 60 with active COVID-19.

The gene calls are TRBV6-5 and TRBJ1-2; D might be TRBD1 (5 bases). The ends were cut back, 8 bases at V and 5 bases at J, with 15 bases in the middle. The CDR3 length is 13 residues. Germline CDR1 reads MNHEY; CDR2 reads SVGAGI. Here the CDR3 reads CASGVDSKYGYTF. The CDR3 bases are TGTGCCAGCGGGGTAGACAGTAAATATGGCTACACCTTC.

This clone was observed a single time. This sequence joins TRBV6-5 and TRBJ2-4, with D perhaps TRBD2 (6 bases). Germline CDR1 reads MNHEY; CDR2 reads SVGAGI. Trimming shortened V by 0 bases and J by 1 base, and 7 bases separated the two germline ends. The CDR3 is 15 amino acids. The chain's CDR3 is CASSYSRGAKNIQYF. The CDR3 nucleotides are TGTGCCAGCAGTTACTCCCGGGGGGCCAAAAACATTCAGTACTTC.

The rearrangement uses TRBV19 and TRBJ1-5, with TRBD1 identical over 9 bases. Germline-derived CDR1 and CDR2 are LNHDA and SQIVND (reference sequence). The J segment lost 6 bases and the V segment lost 7 bases, leaving 10 bases of the junction unmatched. The CDR3 has 15 amino acids. The CDR3 loop reads CASTPGTGYTQPQHF. CDR3 nucleotides: TGTGCCAGTACCCCCGGGACAGGGTATACTCAGCCCCAGCATTTT.

This chain links TRBV4-1 with TRBJ2-1, with 10 bases that match TRBD1. CDR1 is MGHRA, CDR2 YSYEKL, per germline. V shed 1 base, J shed 9 bases, and the junction held 15 bases outside the gene matches. The CDR3 contains 18 residues. CDR3 amino acids: CASSQALPGTGEITEQFF. Written as DNA, the CDR3 is TGCGCCAGCAGCCAAGCCCTACCCGGGACAGGGGAAATCACTGAGCAGTTCTTC.

This chain connects TRBV9 to TRBJ2-3; 8 bases align to TRBD2. This CDR3 comprises 14 residues. Germline V gene data show CDR1 as SGDLS and CDR2 as YYNGEE. Trimming cost V 3 bases and J 6 bases; bases outside gene matches: 6. CDR3 protein: CASSAGLARDTQYF. In nucleotides, the CDR3 is TGTGCCAGCAGCGCCGGACTAGCTCGCGATACGCAGTATTTT.

CDR3 sequence: CASSQVALGGSNTGELFF. CDR3 DNA: TGTGCCAGCAGCCAAGTTGCCCTGGGCGGGAGCAACACCGGGGAGCTGTTTTTT. The chain recombines TRBV3-1 (or the pseudogene TRBV3-2) with TRBJ2-2; the match to TRBD2 covers 7 bases. The germline V gene encodes CDR1 LGHDT and CDR2 YNNKEL (reference sequence). The length of the CDR3 is 18 residues. Trimming at V came to 1 base and at J to 2 bases, leaving 10 bases not matched to a gene.

The chain employs TRBV10-3 and TRBJ2-7; 8 nucleotides agree with TRBD1. The V and J ends lost 4 bases and 7 bases, in that order; junction bases with no gene match: 9. The CDR3 loop spans 14 amino acids. Germline V CDR1 and CDR2: ENHRY, SYGVKD. CDR3 protein: CAISGEQGAREQYV. CDR3 sequence (DNA): TGTGCCATCAGTGGCGAGCAGGGGGCGCGTGAGCAGTACGTC.

The V gene is TRBV5-1, the J gene TRBJ2-6, with D tentatively TRBD1 (6 bases). Trimming pared 1 base from V and 0 bases from J, leaving 14 bases between. CDR3 length: 18 residues. Germline loops: CDR1 SGHRS, CDR2 YFSETQ. This chain's CDR3 is CASSLTPTGNSGANVLTF. The CDR3 bases are TGCGCCAGCAGCTTGACCCCGACAGGCAACTCTGGGGCCAACGTCCTGACTTTC.

The CDR3 reads CASSHAGGNYNEQFF. The CDR3 bases are TGTGCCAGCAGCCATGCAGGGGGGAACTACAATGAGCAGTTCTTC. The chain employs TRBV3-1 (or the pseudogene TRBV3-2) and TRBJ2-1; perhaps TRBD1 as D (7 bases). Deletions cut 3 bases from V and 3 bases from J, with 12 bases between. CDR3 size: 15 residues. Germline assignment: CDR1 LGHDT and CDR2 YNNKEL (reference sequence).

The chain uses TRBV18 and TRBJ1-5; D gene ambiguous. Between the trimmed V and J ends, which lost 4 bases and 0 bases, there was a span of 4 bases. This CDR3 is built from 13 residues. The germline V gene has CDR1 KGHSH and CDR2 LQKENI. CDR3 bases: TGTGCCAGCTCACGGCATAGCAATCAGCCCCAGCATTTT. It is translated as CASSRHSNQPQHF.

The genes are TRBV7-6 and TRBJ2-3; D might be TRBD2 (6 bases). V lost 5 bases, J lost 7 bases, and 19 bases lay in between. The CDR3 runs 15 residues. CDR1 and CDR2 (germline): SGHVS, FNYEAQ. Written as DNA, the CDR3 is TGTGCCAGCAGCCCTCGAGGTAGCCGGGGGAATACGCAGTATTTT. Its protein product is CASSPRGSRGNTQYF.

The chain recombines TRBV27 with TRBJ2-7, with D maybe TRBD1 (6 bases). V lost 0 bases to trimming and J lost 4 bases, with 16 bases between them. The CDR3 runs to 16 residues. Germline V CDR1 and CDR2: MNHEY, SMNVEV (reference sequence). In nucleotides, the CDR3 is TGTGCCAGCAGTTTATCGTCGGACAGCGGACTTTACGAGCAGTACTTC. Translated: CASSLSSDSGLYEQYF.

The V gene is TRBV14, the J gene TRBJ1-2; possible D gene TRBD1, 5 bases. Trimming pared 0 bases from V and 7 bases from J, leaving 15 bases between. The germline V gene encodes CDR1 SGHDN and CDR2 FVKESK. The CDR3 runs 15 residues. CDR3 protein: CASSQDFAGLRGYTF. The CDR3 DNA reads as TGTGCCAGCAGCCAAGATTTCGCAGGGCTTCGTGGCTACACCTTC.

The rearrangement links TRBV12-5 to TRBJ2-1, with 8 bases lining up with TRBD1. V was pared by 6 bases and J by 0 bases, with 7 bases of the junction left unmatched. Germline V CDR1 and CDR2: LGHNT, FRNRAP. The CDR3 length is 16 residues. CDR3 sequence reads: CASGRSGGRSYNEQFF. The CDR3 DNA sequence: TGTGCTAGTGGCAGATCAGGGGGCCGCTCCTACAATGAGCAGTTCTTC.

CDR3 sequence reads: CAAGLAGGAQYF. The CDR3 DNA sequence: TGTGCCGCGGGACTAGCGGGCGGTGCGCAGTATTTT. The gene calls are TRBV12-3 or TRBV12-4 and TRBJ2-3; 12 bases line up with TRBD2. This CDR3 comprises 12 residues. The V segment lost 11 bases and the J segment 10 bases; nucleotides outside the gene matches: 7.

This clone has only one observation. The chain links TRBV6-4 to TRBJ2-1; 13 nucleotides align to TRBD2. Germline CDR1 MRHNA, CDR2 SNTAGT. J lost 6 bases, V lost 5 bases, and 1 base had no gene match. This CDR3 contains 14 residues. CDR3 sequence: CASSTSGGVNEQFF. CDR3 coding DNA: TGTGCCAGCAGTACTAGCGGGGGGGTCAATGAGCAGTTCTTC.

This chain uses TRBV5-1 with TRBJ2-7, with 9 bases aligning to TRBD1. CDR1 and CDR2 from the germline V gene are SGHRS and YFSETQ. Trimming took 4 bases from V and 3 from J; bases not matched to a gene: 8. The CDR3 is 15 residues long. The CDR3 region has the DNA TGCGCCAGCAGCCCACGACAGGGGGAGAACTACGAGCAGTACTTC. Amino acid sequence: CASSPRQGENYEQYF.